The 9 T cell receptor beta chains in this list originate from one sample, sequenced in a study of graft-versus-host responses after intestinal transplantation. These receptors lack a known antigen. TCRdb's table, derived via immunoSEQ multiplex PCR, lists solely in-frame clones and lacks some. The table includes under 90,000 clones, more than 85% detected once. Here the sequenced sample was unstimulated CD4+ T cells sorted from spleen or lymph node cells, taken before transplant. All receptors come from a human donor who was the organ donor for an intestinal transplant.

The chain combines TRBV29-1 with TRBJ2-7; TRBD1 matches 10 bases. This CDR3 has 14 amino acids. In germline, CDR1 is SQVTM, CDR2 ANQGSEA. Trimming removed 7 bases from V and 5 bases from J; junction bases left unmatched: 11. The CDR3 protein is CSGGQGRSHNEQYF. Written as DNA, the CDR3 is TGCAGCGGGGGACAGGGGCGATCTCATAACGAGCAGTACTTC.

CDR3 DNA sequence: TGTGCCAGCTCATTACGACTAGCGGGGGCCTCCTACGAGCAGTACTTC. Amino acid sequence: CASSLRLAGASYEQYF. The chain recombines TRBV18 with TRBJ2-7; TRBD2 matches at 12 bases. The germline gives CDR1 KGHSH, CDR2 LQKENI. The V and J ends lost 5 bases and 0 bases, in that order; junction bases with no gene match: 5. This CDR3 is 16 amino acids long. Combining the CDR3 with reference TRBV18 and TRBJ2-7 gives the whole variable domain NAGVMQNPRHLVRRRGQEARLRCSPMKGHSHVYWYRQLPEEGLKFMVYLQKENIIDESGMPKERFSAEFPKEGPSILRIQQVVRGDSAAYFCASSLRLAGASYEQYFGPGTRLTVT.

V is TRBV7-9 and J is TRBJ2-3; 9 bases line up with TRBD1. Germline V CDR1 and CDR2: SEHNR, FQNEAQ (reference sequence). The CDR3 sequence is 14 residues long. Trimming removed 4 bases from V and 3 bases from J; junction bases left unmatched: 2. Here the CDR3 reads CASSSGQGTDTQYF. The DNA of the CDR3 is TGTGCCAGCAGCTCAGGACAGGGGACAGATACGCAGTATTTT.

The chain carries TRBV7-9 and TRBJ2-1, with D possibly matching TRBD2 (6 bases). This CDR3 is built from 13 residues. V was pared by 7 bases and J by 6 bases, with 13 bases between. The V gene's germline CDR1 is SEHNR and CDR2 FQNEAQ (reference sequence). CDR3 DNA sequence: TGTGCCAGCAAGAATTTGGGGGGCAATGAGCAGTTCTTC. Encoded protein: CASKNLGGNEQFF. Looking up the rest from reference TRBV7-9 and TRBJ2-1 gives the full variable domain: DTGVSQNPRHKITKRGQNVTFRCDPISEHNRLYWYRQTLGQGPEFLTYFQNEAQLEKSRLLSDRFSAERPKGSFSTLEIQRTEQGDSAMYLCASKNLGGNEQFFGPGTRLTVL.

This clone was seen a single time. This chain connects TRBV5-1 to TRBJ2-1, with a possible D match to TRBD2 (7 bases). CDR3 length equals 18 residues. V was pared by 4 bases and J by 0 bases, with 20 bases between. The germline CDR1 and CDR2 sequences are SGHRS and YFSETQ. The CDR3: CASSPRGGGKSSYNEQFF. Written as DNA, the CDR3 is TGCGCCAGCAGCCCTCGCGGGGGCGGGAAGAGCTCCTACAATGAGCAGTTCTTC.

The chain links TRBV5-1 to TRBJ1-5; no definite D call. Trimming took off 0 bases at V and 6 bases at J, with 7 bases between the two ends. Per germline, CDR1 SGHRS and CDR2 YFSETQ. This CDR3 spans 13 amino acids. CDR3 DNA: TGCGCCAGCAGCTTGGGGTCGGGTCAGCCCCAGCATTTT. Protein sequence: CASSLGSGQPQHF.

The CDR3 is CSVEGHRGSSYNEQFF. CDR3 bases: TGCAGCGTTGAAGGTCACAGGGGGAGCTCCTACAATGAGCAGTTCTTC. The rearrangement joins TRBV29-1 to TRBJ2-1; TRBD1 matches 8 bases. The CDR3 has 16 amino acids. V gave up 1 base and J gave up 0 bases; unmatched junction bases: 5. Germline loops: CDR1 SQVTM, CDR2 ANQGSEA.

The rearrangement links TRBV10-3 to TRBJ1-5, with 10 bases lining up with TRBD1. With 9 bases clipped from V and 2 bases from J, the junction kept 1 base outside the gene matches. Germline V lookup: CDR1 ENHRY, CDR2 SYGVKD. The CDR3 is made up of 13 amino acids. The CDR3 coding sequence is TGTGCCATAGGACAGGGGGGCAATCAGCCCCAGCATTTT. This sequence encodes CAIGQGGNQPQHF.

The V and J genes are TRBV2 and TRBJ2-7; TRBD1 aligns across 8 bases. V was clipped by 2 bases and J by 3 bases; unmatched bases: 12. The germline gives CDR1 SNHLY, CDR2 FYNNEI. There are 17 residues in the CDR3. CDR3 protein: CASSELPGTGVFYEQYF. The DNA for the CDR3 is TGTGCCAGCAGTGAACTACCAGGGACAGGAGTTTTCTACGAGCAGTACTTC.